Listed here are 24 T cell receptor beta chains from one sample, sequenced in a study of shared clonotypes between healthy human individuals. Using immunoSEQ multiplex PCR, the repertoire was profiled, and TCRdb retains in-frame clones only, with some absent. Of 650,000 to 700,000 clones listed, about 92% are singletons. Input material: memory CD8+ T cells from PBMCs. The subset is: CD45RO+ cells pooled with CCR7-negative TemRA cells. Receptor source: a man between 18 and 35 years old in good health. Some clones in this sample may be carry-over from other donors' samples.

The chain combines TRBV30 with TRBJ2-5, with TRBD1 as a possible D gene (5 bases). V lost 2 bases to trimming and J lost 2 bases, with 12 bases between them. CDR3 length: 14 residues. Germline values: CDR1 GTSNPN, CDR2 SVGIG (reference sequence). CDR3: CAWSLGRRQETQYF. DNA of the CDR3: TGTGCCTGGAGTTTGGGGCGTCGACAAGAGACCCAGTACTTC. The whole variable domain, remainder taken from reference TRBV30 and TRBJ2-5, is SQTIHQWPATLVQPVGSPLSLECTVEGTSNPNLYWYRQAAGRGLQLLFYSVGIGQISSEVPQNLSASRPQDRQFILSSKKLLLSDSGFYLCAWSLGRRQETQYFGPGTRLLVL.

V and J are TRBV19 and TRBJ1-1, with 7 bases identical to TRBD1. The CDR3 contains 15 residues. Trimming took 4 bases from V and 5 from J; bases not matched to a gene: 10. Per the germline V gene, CDR1 is LNHDA and CDR2 is SQIVND (reference sequence). CDR3 residues: CASSNLRQGNTEAFF. Written as DNA, the CDR3 is TGTGCCAGTAGTAATTTGAGACAGGGCAATACTGAAGCTTTCTTT.

This clone came up once. The chain links TRBV4-3 to TRBJ1-2; D uncertain. CDR1 is LGHNA and CDR2 is YSLEER in the germline V gene. Deletions cut 0 bases from V and 4 bases from J, with 9 bases between. The CDR3 consists of 14 residues. The CDR3 sequence: CASSQERRAYGYTF. The CDR3 DNA is TGCGCCAGCAGCCAAGAACGACGGGCCTATGGCTACACCTTC.

The chain is built from TRBV7-9 and TRBJ2-7, with D uncertain. The germline gives CDR1 SEHNR, CDR2 FQNEAQ (reference sequence). V shed 3 bases and J shed 6 bases, with 9 bases lying between them. The CDR3 extends over 12 amino acids. The DNA for the CDR3 is TGTGCCAGCAGCTTTATGGTTGCCGAGCAGTACTTC. Amino acids: CASSFMVAEQYF.

This clone was picked up one time. V is TRBV7-2 and J is TRBJ2-1; 9 nucleotides align to TRBD2. CDR3 length: 18 residues. Germline assignment: CDR1 SGHTA and CDR2 FQGNSA. Trimming at V came to 4 bases and at J to 1 base, leaving 11 bases not matched to a gene. The CDR3 region has the DNA TGTGCCAGCAGCTCCCCCTTGGGTAGCGGGAGATCCTACAATGAGCAGTTCTTC. Protein: CASSSPLGSGRSYNEQFF.

V gene TRBV10-3 combines with J gene TRBJ1-1, with 11 bases lining up with TRBD1. The CDR3 extends over 18 amino acids. The germline V gene has CDR1 ENHRY and CDR2 SYGVKD. Trimming took 2 bases from V and 0 from J; bases not matched to a gene: 8. CDR3: CAISEQGQGAYLNTEAFF. For the CDR3, the DNA is TGTGCCATCAGTGAGCAAGGACAGGGGGCTTACTTGAACACTGAAGCTTTCTTT.

This chain connects TRBV28 to TRBJ2-1; 10 bases are shared with TRBD1. The trim removed 2 bases at V and 3 bases at J, leaving 4 bases unmatched. This CDR3 region has 16 residues. The germline CDR1 and CDR2 sequences are MDHEN and SYDVKM. The CDR3 nucleotides read TGTGCCAGCAGTTTAATGGGACAGGGGATCTACAATGAGCAGTTCTTC. Protein: CASSLMGQGIYNEQFF.

The CDR3 is CASNRGGNTEAFF. CDR3 nucleotide sequence: TGTGCCAGCAACAGGGGAGGGAACACTGAAGCTTTCTTT. The V gene is TRBV28, the J gene TRBJ1-1; 7 positions match TRBD1. From germline, CDR1 is MDHEN and CDR2 SYDVKM. The CDR3 loop spans 13 amino acids. V gave up 7 bases and J gave up 1 base; unmatched junction bases: 3.

This chain joins TRBV7-9 and TRBJ2-7; 7 nucleotides line up with TRBD1. J was trimmed by 7 bases and V by 6 bases; bases with no gene match: 6. CDR1 and CDR2 from the germline V gene are SEHNR and FQNEAQ (reference sequence). The CDR3 runs to 12 residues. Here the CDR3 DNA reads TGTGCCAGCAGACGGGGACAGAAGGAGCAGTACTTC. Amino acid sequence: CASRRGQKEQYF.

The chain is built from TRBV7-2 and TRBJ2-7, with 11 positions matching TRBD1. CDR1 is SGHTA and CDR2 is FQGNSA in the germline V gene. This CDR3 contains 14 residues. The V segment lost 5 bases and the J segment 5 bases; nucleotides outside the gene matches: 5. The DNA of the CDR3 is TGTGCCAGCAGCGGCAGGACAGGGGGCGACGAGCAGTACTTC. Its translation: CASSGRTGGDEQYF. Full variable domain (rest looked up from reference TRBV7-2 and TRBJ2-7): GAGVSQSPSNKVTEKGKDVELRCDPISGHTALYWYRQSLGQGLEFLIYFQGNSAPDKSGLPSDRFSAERTGGSVSTLTIQRTQQEDSAVYLCASSGRTGGDEQYFGPGTRLTVT.

V and J are TRBV5-1 and TRBJ2-7; D might be TRBD1 (6 bases). V lost 2 bases, J lost 1 base, and 19 bases lay in between. The CDR3 length is 17 residues. Germline assignment: CDR1 SGHRS and CDR2 YFSETQ. In nucleotides, the CDR3 is TGCGCCAGCAGCTTAGATCCCTACAGGGTGGGGTCCTACGAGCAGTACTTC. Protein: CASSLDPYRVGSYEQYF.

This rearrangement joins TRBV19 to TRBJ2-1; D may correspond to TRBD1 or TRBD2 (5 bases each). The V end lost 2 bases, the J end lost 8 bases, and 16 bases lay between the germline ends. The CDR3 has 15 residues. In germline, CDR1 is LNHDA, CDR2 SQIVND (reference sequence). The CDR3 DNA follows: TGTGCCAGTAGTATATTCGGGACGCCTATCGATGAGCAGTTCTTC. It encodes CASSIFGTPIDEQFF.

As regards this clone: This same CDR3 is encoded by further DNA sequences in the sample. The chain employs TRBV6-5 and TRBJ2-2; no definite D call. V gave up 0 bases and J gave up 6 bases, with 5 bases separating them. Germline V gene sequence: CDR1 MNHEY, CDR2 SVGAGI. The CDR3 sequence is 13 residues long. The CDR3 nucleotides are TGTGCCAGCAGTTACTCTTCTGCCGGGGAGCTGTTTTTT. This codes for CASSYSSAGELFF.

The V call is TRBV5-6, the J call TRBJ2-7, with 9 bases matching TRBD2. Unmatched junction bases numbered 4, after V lost 0 bases and J lost 0 bases. Germline V gene sequence: CDR1 SGHDT, CDR2 YYEEEE. The CDR3 spans 16 residues. The CDR3 sequence is CASSLEWREGSYEQYF. For the CDR3, the DNA is TGTGCCAGCAGCTTGGAATGGCGGGAGGGCTCCTACGAGCAGTACTTC.

The rearrangement joins TRBV6-5 to TRBJ2-7; no definite D call. Trimming cost V 0 bases and J 7 bases, with 4 bases left between them. Germline CDR1 MNHEY, CDR2 SVGAGI. CDR3 length equals 11 residues. This CDR3 reads CASSYSPEQYF. The CDR3 bases are TGTGCCAGCAGTTACTCGCCGGAGCAGTACTTC.

The rearrangement links TRBV2 to TRBJ2-7, with 7 bases fitting TRBD1. J was trimmed by 5 bases and V by 6 bases; bases with no gene match: 13. The CDR3 is 15 amino acids. Germline V gives CDR1 SNHLY, CDR2 FYNNEI. CDR3 DNA sequence: TGTGCCAGCAGCGTGCTGAAGACAGGGATGAACGAGCAGTACTTC. This translates into CASSVLKTGMNEQYF.

V gene TRBV15 combines with J gene TRBJ2-1; TRBD2 agrees at 9 bases. The germline gives CDR1 LNHNV, CDR2 YYDKDF (reference sequence). The CDR3 loop spans 18 amino acids. J lost 6 bases, V lost 3 bases, and 15 bases had no gene match. As DNA, the CDR3 is TGTGCCACCAGCAGGACACAGCTTAGCGGGAGAATGGGCAATGAGCAGTTCTTC. This encodes CATSRTQLSGRMGNEQFF.

The CDR3 reads CATGSGSFYEQYF. CDR3 nucleotide sequence: TGTGCCACCGGATCGGGCTCCTTCTACGAGCAGTACTTC. The V gene is TRBV28, the J gene TRBJ2-7; D not certain. The V gene's germline CDR1 is MDHEN and CDR2 SYDVKM. CDR3 size: 13 residues. Between the trimmed V and J ends, which lost 10 bases and 3 bases, there was a span of 16 bases.

The chain employs TRBV5-6 and TRBJ1-2, with a weak D call TRBD1 (5 bases). This CDR3 has 14 amino acids. The V end lost 4 bases, the J end lost 7 bases, and 17 bases lay between the germline ends. CDR1 and CDR2 (germline): SGHDT, YYEEEE. The CDR3 region is CASSVGTLASGYTF. CDR3 in DNA: TGTGCCAGCAGCGTAGGGACCCTAGCATCTGGCTACACCTTC.

The rearrangement uses TRBV14 and TRBJ1-1; maybe TRBD1 (5 bases). Germline V lookup: CDR1 SGHDN, CDR2 FVKESK. The CDR3 length is 14 residues. V lost 5 bases and J lost 3, with 13 bases in between. The CDR3 DNA is TGTGCCAGCAGCGCTCTGGGGGAGGACACTGAAGCTTTCTTT. Translation: CASSALGEDTEAFF.

The chain couples TRBV15 to TRBJ2-7; D not resolved. The CDR3 runs 15 residues. V was shortened by 0 bases and J by 2 bases, with 11 bases between the two germline ends. Germline values: CDR1 LNHNV, CDR2 YYDKDF (reference sequence). For the CDR3, the DNA is TGTGCCACCAGCAGAGATTTAGGCACAGCCTACGAGCAGTACTTC. Protein product: CATSRDLGTAYEQYF.

The CDR3 sequence: CASSLSMNTEAFF. CDR3 bases: TGTGCCAGCAGCCTCTCCATGAACACTGAAGCTTTCTTT. This rearrangement joins TRBV7-3 to TRBJ1-1; D not certain. The CDR3 contains 13 residues. Trimming took off 5 bases at V and 0 bases at J, with 7 bases between the two ends. Germline V gives CDR1 SGHTA, CDR2 FQGTGA.

For this clone: The junction differs from germline at one of its ends, possibly a read error. This sequence joins TRBV5-1 and TRBJ2-5, with 7 positions matching TRBD2. The CDR3 runs 16 residues. The germline V gene encodes CDR1 SGHRS and CDR2 YFSETQ. CDR3 protein: CASSGTYSGSQETQYF. In nucleotides, the CDR3 is TGTGCCAGCAGCGGTACCTATAGCGGGTCACAAGAGACCCAGTACTTC.

The sample holds one count of this clone. This rearrangement joins TRBV4-1 to TRBJ2-5, with 8 bases aligning to TRBD1. With V trimmed by 4 bases and J by 2 bases, 6 bases remained unmatched. The length of the CDR3 is 15 residues. Germline V gene data show CDR1 as MGHRA and CDR2 as YSYEKL. In DNA form, the CDR3 reads TGCGCCAGCAGCCGAGGAAGGACAGGGCAAGAGACCCAGTACTTC. This codes for CASSRGRTGQETQYF.